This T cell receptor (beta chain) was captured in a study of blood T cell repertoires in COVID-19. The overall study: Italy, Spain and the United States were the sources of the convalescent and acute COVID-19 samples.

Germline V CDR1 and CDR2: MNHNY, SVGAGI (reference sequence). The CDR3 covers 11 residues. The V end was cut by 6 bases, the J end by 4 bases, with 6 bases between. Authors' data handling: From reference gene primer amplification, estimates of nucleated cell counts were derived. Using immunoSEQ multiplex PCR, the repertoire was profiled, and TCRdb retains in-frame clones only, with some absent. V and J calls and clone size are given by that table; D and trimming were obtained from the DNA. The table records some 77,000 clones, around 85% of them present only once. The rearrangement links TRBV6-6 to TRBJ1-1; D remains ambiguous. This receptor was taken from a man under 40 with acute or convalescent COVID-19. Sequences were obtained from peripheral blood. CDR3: CASRSSTEAFF. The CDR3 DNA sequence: TGTGCCAGCAGATCGTCCACTGAAGCTTTCTTT.